The present T cell receptor (beta chain) was sequenced within a study of T cells after yellow fever vaccination. Overall study context: Each low-cell-number fraction was prepared by means of SMART-Seq v4 Ultra Low Input.

Study outcomes and limitations: Detected again after the booster were most primary-vaccination clones, at nearly 97% CD4 and more than 70% CD8. Although most clonotypes did not, a small share appeared in both CD4 and CD8 compartments.

This clonotype was detected only a few times. Antigen: not known. Template switching by 5'RACE produced TCR cDNA, adding a universal primer site and UMIs. One entry per CDR3 protein, called by TCRdb with MiXCR from the 5' RACE reads. Of fewer than 85,000 distinct CDR3 sequences in the sample, just under 8% are singletons; the top ten hold about two fifths. Trimming took off 5 bases at V and 6 bases at J, with 12 bases between the two ends. The CDR3 length is 13 residues. From germline, CDR1 is SGHRS and CDR2 YFSETQ. The sequence was obtained from a man under 40 who received the YFV17D yellow fever vaccine. The sample consisted of CD8+ T cells sorted from PBMCs, taken on the day of the yellow fever booster vaccination. This chain links TRBV5-1 with TRBJ2-1; the D is unclear. The CDR3 sequence is CASRSTAGNEQFF. The DNA for the CDR3 is TGCGCCAGCAGGTCGACCGCCGGCAATGAGCAGTTCTTC.